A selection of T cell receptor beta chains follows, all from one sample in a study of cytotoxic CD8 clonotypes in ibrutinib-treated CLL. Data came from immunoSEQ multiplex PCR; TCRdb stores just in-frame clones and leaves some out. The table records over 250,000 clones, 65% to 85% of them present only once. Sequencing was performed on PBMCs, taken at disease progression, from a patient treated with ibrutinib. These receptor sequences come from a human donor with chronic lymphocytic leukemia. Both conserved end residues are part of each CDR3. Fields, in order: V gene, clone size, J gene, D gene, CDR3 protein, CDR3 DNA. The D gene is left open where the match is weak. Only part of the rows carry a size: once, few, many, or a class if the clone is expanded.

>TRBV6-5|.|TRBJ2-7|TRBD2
CASTTSGGPSYEQYF
TGTGCCAGCACCACTAGCGGGGGGCCCTCCTACGAGCAGTACTTC
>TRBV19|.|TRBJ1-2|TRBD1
CASIFHPQGAGGYTF
TGTGCCAGTATCTTCCACCCTCAGGGGGCTGGTGGCTACACCTTC
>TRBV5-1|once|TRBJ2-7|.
CASSLARTPSSYEQYF
TGCGCCAGCAGCTTGGCTAGGACACCGAGCTCCTACGAGCAGTACTTC
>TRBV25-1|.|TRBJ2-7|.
CASSEYGQIMGEQYF
TGTGCCAGCAGTGAATACGGGCAGATCATGGGGGAGCAGTACTTC
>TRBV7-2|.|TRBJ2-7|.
CASSLAPRLSSYEQYF
TGTGCCAGCAGCTTAGCCCCGAGACTGAGCTCCTACGAGCAGTACTTC
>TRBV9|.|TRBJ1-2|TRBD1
CASSTPGQGWGGYTF
TGTGCCAGCAGCACACCCGGACAGGGGTGGGGTGGCTACACCTTC
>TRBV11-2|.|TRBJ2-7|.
CASSLDARVYEQYF
TGTGCCAGCAGCTTAGATGCCAGGGTATACGAGCAGTACTTC
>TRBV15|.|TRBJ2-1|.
CATSRDGAAVYDEQFF
TGTGCCACCAGCAGAGATGGGGCAGCCGTTTACGATGAGCAGTTCTTC
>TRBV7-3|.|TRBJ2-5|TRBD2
CASSRGLAGGRETQYF
TGTGCCAGCAGCCGGGGACTAGCGGGAGGGCGAGAGACCCAGTACTTC
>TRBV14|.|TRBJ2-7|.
CASSQSTGTEQYF
TGTGCCAGCAGCCAATCCACCGGGACCGAGCAGTACTTC
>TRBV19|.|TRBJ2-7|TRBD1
CASTVGQGDYEQYF
TGTGCCAGTACTGTGGGACAGGGGGATTACGAGCAGTACTTC
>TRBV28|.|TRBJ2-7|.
CASREDISYEQYF
TGTGCCAGCAGGGAGGACATATCCTACGAGCAGTACTTC
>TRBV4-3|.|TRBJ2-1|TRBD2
CASSQVSLFRDYRGNEQFF
TGCGCCAGCAGCCAAGTATCGTTGTTTCGGGACTACCGAGGTAATGAGCAGTTCTTC
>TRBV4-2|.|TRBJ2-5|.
CASSPRSWEETQYF
TGTGCCAGCAGCCCCCGGAGCTGGGAAGAGACCCAGTACTTC
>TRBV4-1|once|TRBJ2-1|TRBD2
CASSPPLLGLGNNEQFF
TGCGCCAGCAGCCCTCCTCTTTTAGGACTAGGCAACAATGAGCAGTTCTTC
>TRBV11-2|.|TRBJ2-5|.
CASSPPRRGGWGQETQYF
TGTGCCAGCAGCCCACCCCGGCGCGGGGGCTGGGGGCAAGAGACCCAGTACTTC
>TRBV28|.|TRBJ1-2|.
CASSLHLGWGTYGYTF
TGTGCCAGCAGTCTCCATTTGGGTTGGGGAACCTATGGCTACACCTTC
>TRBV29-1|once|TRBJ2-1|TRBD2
CSVWGLAGTLYNEQFF
TGCAGCGTTTGGGGACTAGCGGGAACCCTCTACAATGAGCAGTTCTTC
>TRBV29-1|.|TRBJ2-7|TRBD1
CSVPSGTGSVKQYF
TGCAGCGTCCCCTCCGGGACAGGCTCCGTCAAGCAGTACTTC
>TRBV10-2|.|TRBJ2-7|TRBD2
CASTGGYEQYF
TGCGCCAGCACGGGAGGATACGAGCAGTACTTC
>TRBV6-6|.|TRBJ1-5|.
CASSYGQSNQPQHF
TGTGCCAGCAGTTACGGACAGTCCAATCAGCCCCAGCATTTT
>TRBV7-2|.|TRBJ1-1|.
CASSLRPLNTEAFF
TGTGCCAGCAGCTTAAGACCGCTGAACACTGAAGCTTTCTTT
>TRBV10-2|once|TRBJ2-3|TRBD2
CASSGGSLAGKRTDTQYF
TGCGCCAGCAGTGGGGGGAGCCTAGCGGGAAAAAGGACAGATACGCAGTATTTT
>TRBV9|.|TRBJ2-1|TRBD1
CASSVVSLGQLNEQFF
TGTGCCAGCAGCGTAGTAAGTCTGGGACAGCTCAATGAGCAGTTCTTC
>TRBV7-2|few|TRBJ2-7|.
CASSPRVRQYF
TGTGCCAGCAGCCCACGTGTCAGGCAGTACTTC
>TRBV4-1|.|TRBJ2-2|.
CASRRWGLLPGELFF
TGCGCCAGCCGAAGGTGGGGACTCCTACCCGGGGAGCTGTTTTTT
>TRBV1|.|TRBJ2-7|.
CTSSVGRDRGLGILYEQYF
TGCACCAGCAGCGTGGGCCGGGACAGGGGTCTAGGGATCCTCTACGAGCAGTACTTC
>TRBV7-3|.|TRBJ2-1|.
CASSLRGAGEQFF
TGTGCCAGCAGCTTAAGGGGAGCAGGTGAGCAGTTCTTC
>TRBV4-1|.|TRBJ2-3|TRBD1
CASSQGTGNFDTQYF
TGCGCCAGCAGCCAGGGGACAGGGAATTTCGATACGCAGTATTTT
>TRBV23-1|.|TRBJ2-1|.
CASSRRVSSYNEQFF
TGCGCCAGCAGTCGCAGGGTCTCCTCCTACAATGAGCAGTTCTTC
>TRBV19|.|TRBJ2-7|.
CASTPGGPRDEQYF
TGTGCCAGTACCCCTGGAGGGCCCAGGGACGAGCAGTACTTC
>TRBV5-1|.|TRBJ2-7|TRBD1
CASSHPKDREYEQYF
TGCGCCAGCAGTCACCCGAAGGACAGGGAATATGAGCAGTACTTC
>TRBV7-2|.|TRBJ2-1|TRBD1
CASSLGQGAHNEQFF
TGTGCCAGCAGCTTAGGGCAGGGGGCCCACAATGAGCAGTTCTTC
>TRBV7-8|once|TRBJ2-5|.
CASSSPFRNQETQYF
TGTGCCAGCAGCTCCCCTTTCCGGAACCAAGAGACCCAGTACTTC
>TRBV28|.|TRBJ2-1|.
CASTQRGWAEQFF
TGTGCCAGCACTCAACGGGGGTGGGCTGAGCAGTTCTTC
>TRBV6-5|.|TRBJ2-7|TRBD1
CASNEGAGQGYEQYF
TGTGCCAGCAACGAGGGCGCGGGACAGGGTTACGAGCAGTACTTC
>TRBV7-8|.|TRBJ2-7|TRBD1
CASSQGQGVYEQYF
TGTGCCAGCAGCCAGGGACAGGGTGTCTACGAGCAGTACTTC
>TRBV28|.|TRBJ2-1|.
CASSLDPWREQFF
TGTGCCAGCAGTTTAGACCCTTGGAGGGAGCAGTTCTTC
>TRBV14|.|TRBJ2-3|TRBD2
CASSPSSGVADTQYF
TGTGCCAGCAGCCCATCTAGCGGGGTTGCAGATACGCAGTATTTT
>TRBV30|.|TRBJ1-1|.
CAWSATNTEAFF
TGTGCCTGGAGCGCAACGAACACTGAAGCTTTCTTT
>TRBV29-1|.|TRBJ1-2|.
CSVEPPQIYGYTF
TGCAGCGTTGAACCCCCACAGATTTATGGCTACACCTTC
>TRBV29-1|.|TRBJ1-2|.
CSSWENYGYTF
TGCAGCTCTTGGGAGAACTATGGCTACACCTTC
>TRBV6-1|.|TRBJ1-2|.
CASSIAGGQSYGYTF
TGTGCCAGCAGTATAGCCGGAGGACAGAGTTATGGCTACACCTTC
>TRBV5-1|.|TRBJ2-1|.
CASSLGGSGGGPAGNEQFF
TGCGCCAGCAGCTTGGGAGGTTCGGGTGGCGGGCCAGCGGGCAATGAGCAGTTCTTC
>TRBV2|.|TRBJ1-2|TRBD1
CASSADRGQTNGYTF
TGTGCCAGCAGTGCGGACAGGGGGCAAACTAATGGCTACACCTTC
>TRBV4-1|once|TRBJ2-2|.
CASSQVWRRDTGELFF
TGCGCCAGCAGCCAAGTGTGGCGGCGCGACACCGGGGAGCTGTTTTTT
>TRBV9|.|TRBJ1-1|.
CASSVAVSTEAFF
TGTGCCAGCAGCGTAGCTGTGAGCACTGAAGCTTTCTTT
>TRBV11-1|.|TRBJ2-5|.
CASSSGSGGETQYF
TGTGCCAGCAGCTCGGGTTCGGGTGGCGAGACCCAGTACTTC
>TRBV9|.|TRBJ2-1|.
CASSSSGTPITGYEQFF
TGTGCCAGCAGTTCTTCCGGGACACCGATCACAGGGTACGAGCAGTTCTTC
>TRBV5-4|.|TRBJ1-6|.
CASSKQGSPLHF
TGTGCCAGCAGCAAACAGGGTTCACCCCTCCACTTT
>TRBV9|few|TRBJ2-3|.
CASSVIEGTDTQYF
TGTGCCAGCAGCGTTATTGAGGGCACAGATACGCAGTATTTT
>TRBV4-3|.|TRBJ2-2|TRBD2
CASSLRALAVNTGELFF
TGCGCCAGCAGCCTAAGGGCGCTAGCGGTGAACACCGGGGAGCTGTTTTTT
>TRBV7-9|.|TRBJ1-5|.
CASSLRGNQPQHF
TGTGCCAGCAGCTTGAGGGGCAATCAGCCCCAGCATTTT
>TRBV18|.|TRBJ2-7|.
CASSVKQGSYEQYF
TGTGCCAGCTCTGTCAAACAGGGTTCCTACGAGCAGTACTTC
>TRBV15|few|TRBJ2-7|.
CATSRDPGAYEQYF
TGTGCCACCAGCAGAGATCCGGGGGCCTACGAGCAGTACTTC